Listed here are 8 T cell receptor beta chains from one sample, sequenced in a study of shared clonotypes between healthy human individuals (dated by TCRdb to the early 2020s). The library was prepared using the immunoSEQ multiplex PCR assay. TCRdb mirrors the immuneACCESS table, restricted to in-frame sequences. Some clones are absent from its copies; in checked studies, under half trace to an unresolved V gene, and the reason for the others is unknown. For this sample the table gives 2.3 million or so clones, of which approximately 95% were detected only once. Jointly, the top ten make up 0.39% of the sample. The sample taken for sequencing was naive CD4+ T cells from PBMCs. The cell subset or site label for this specimen denotes: CD45RA+ positively selected. These receptor sequences come from a man between 18 and 29 years old in good health. Some clones in this sample may be carry-over from other donors' samples.

CDR3 coding DNA: TGTGCCAGCAGTTTATATCGGGGGAGCCCCAACTACGAGCAGTACTTC. Translating it yields CASSLYRGSPNYEQYF. The rearrangement uses TRBV27 and TRBJ2-7; D is possibly TRBD2 (6 bases). The CDR3 has 16 residues. Germline loops: CDR1 MNHEY, CDR2 SMNVEV (reference sequence). Trimming cost V 1 base and J 3 bases, with 16 bases left between them.

This clone came up once. The chain combines TRBV19 with TRBJ2-5, with no clear D. V lost 4 bases and J 2 bases, leaving 17 bases between the germline ends. Germline CDR1 reads LNHDA; CDR2 reads SQIVND (reference sequence). The CDR3 is made up of 16 amino acids. The CDR3 DNA follows: TGTGCCAGTAGTACCCGGTCCAGCAGTCTACAAGAGACCCAGTACTTC. Amino acid sequence: CASSTRSSSLQETQYF.

The V call is TRBV5-4, the J call TRBJ2-7; TRBD2 is a possible D gene (5 bases). The V and J ends lost 4 bases and 2 bases respectively, with 19 bases between them. This CDR3 is built from 16 residues. The germline CDR1 and CDR2 sequences are SGHNT and YYREEE (reference sequence). This CDR3 reads CASSRKERAVTYEQYF. The CDR3 bases are TGTGCCAGCAGCCGCAAAGAAAGAGCGGTTACCTACGAGCAGTACTTC.

V is TRBV6-5 and J is TRBJ2-3; the match to TRBD2 covers 8 bases. The germline V gene has CDR1 MNHEY and CDR2 SVGAGI. After removal of 0 bases from V and 2 bases from J, the junction contained 1 base not matched to a gene. There are 15 residues in the CDR3. CDR3 protein: CASSYSGLDTDTQYF. The CDR3 nucleotides are TGTGCCAGCAGTTACTCGGGACTAGACACAGATACGCAGTATTTT.

CDR3 sequence: CASTYGGRYNEQFF. CDR3 nucleotides: TGTGCCAGTACCTATGGCGGGAGGTACAATGAGCAGTTCTTC. The rearrangement uses TRBV27 and TRBJ2-1; 8 nucleotides agree with TRBD2. CDR1 and CDR2 from the germline V gene are MNHEY and SMNVEV (reference sequence). The CDR3 has 14 amino acids. V lost 9 bases to trimming and J lost 4 bases; unmatched junction nucleotides: 8.

V gene TRBV28 combines with J gene TRBJ1-4, with D possibly matching TRBD1 (5 bases). V gave up 6 bases and J gave up 7 bases, with 24 bases separating them. The CDR3 consists of 17 residues. Per the germline V gene, CDR1 is MDHEN and CDR2 is SYDVKM. This CDR3 reads CASSLLERLGGGEKLFF. The CDR3 DNA reads TGTGCCAGCAGCCTCCTAGAGCGCCTGGGGGGAGGTGAAAAACTGTTTTTT.

V and J are TRBV6-6 and TRBJ2-5, with 9 positions matching TRBD1. Trimming cost V 2 bases and J 5 bases; bases outside gene matches: 6. CDR1 and CDR2 from the germline V gene are MNHNY and SVGAGI (reference sequence). The CDR3 has 15 amino acids. The CDR3 reads CASSYGTGLGETQYF. In DNA form, the CDR3 reads TGTGCCAGCAGTTACGGGACAGGGCTAGGTGAGACCCAGTACTTC.

This clone was detected only a few times. CDR3 amino acids: CASSKGRDDEQYF. DNA of the CDR3: TGTGCCAGTAGTAAGGGGCGGGACGACGAGCAGTACTTC. J is TRBJ2-7 and V is TRBV19; possible D gene TRBD2, 6 bases. This CDR3 is 13 amino acids long. The ends were cut back, 4 bases at V and 5 bases at J, with 12 bases in the middle. Germline V gene data show CDR1 as LNHDA and CDR2 as SQIVND (reference sequence).